Each of the 8 T cell receptor beta chains below was sequenced from the same sample in a study of PD-L1 blockade in urothelial cancer. Using immunoSEQ multiplex PCR, the repertoire was profiled, and TCRdb retains in-frame clones only, with some absent. The data hold under 90,000 clones, with roughly nine tenths observed a single time. Specimen: PBMCs, collected around atezolizumab (anti-PD-L1) treatment. The receptors originated from a man aged 55 to 70 with urothelial cancer.

The chain recombines TRBV5-1 with TRBJ2-5; 8 nucleotides align to TRBD1. The germline V gene encodes CDR1 SGHRS and CDR2 YFSETQ. This CDR3 has 14 residues. Germline trimming cut 6 bases from V and 1 base from J; bases unmatched to any gene: 5. In nucleotides, the CDR3 is TGCGCCAGCAACCTCGGGACAGGCCAAGAGACCCAGTACTTC. The encoded protein is CASNLGTGQETQYF.

The chain is built from TRBV7-2 and TRBJ2-2; D uncertain. The V and J ends lost 6 bases and 0 bases respectively, with 5 bases between them. Germline V CDR1 and CDR2: SGHTA, FQGNSA. The CDR3 is made up of 13 amino acids. The CDR3 nucleotides are TGTGCCAGCAGTTTTACGAACACCGGGGAGCTGTTTTTT. Translation: CASSFTNTGELFF.

J is TRBJ2-7 and V is TRBV30; D possibly corresponds to TRBD1 (5 bases). Germline assignment: CDR1 GTSNPN and CDR2 SVGIG (reference sequence). The CDR3 extends over 13 amino acids. With 5 bases removed from V and 2 bases from J, the gap between germline ends came to 13 bases. The CDR3 DNA sequence: TGTGCCTGGTCGCAGGGTTTAACCTACGAGCAGTACTTC. Amino acid sequence: CAWSQGLTYEQYF.

The chain recombines TRBV5-4 with TRBJ2-1; D may be TRBD1 (6 bases). CDR1 is SGHNT and CDR2 is YYREEE in the germline V gene (reference sequence). The CDR3 runs to 15 residues. V was shortened by 6 bases and J by 6 bases, with 19 bases between the two germline ends. CDR3 nucleotides: TGTGCCAGCATCGAAATTGGTAAGGGGGTCAATGAGCAGTTCTTC. This gives the protein CASIEIGKGVNEQFF.

In its sample, this clone was seen once. J is TRBJ2-5 and V is TRBV5-1, with 7 nucleotides matching TRBD1. V was clipped by 2 bases and J by 4 bases; unmatched bases: 11. The CDR3 is 16 amino acids. Germline CDR1 and CDR2: SGHRS and YFSETQ. The DNA of the CDR3 is TGCGCCAGCAGCTTCCTAATCGGGACAGCGGCAGAGACCCAGTACTTC. It yields the protein CASSFLIGTAAETQYF.

The rearrangement uses TRBV6-1 and TRBJ2-7; TRBD1 matches at 7 bases. The CDR3 extends over 14 amino acids. From germline, CDR1 is MNHNS and CDR2 SASEGT. V lost 7 bases and J lost 3; bases outside the gene matches: 9. CDR3: CASTVGGSVYEQYF. The CDR3 nucleotides are TGTGCCAGCACCGTAGGGGGCTCGGTCTACGAGCAGTACTTC.

This sequence joins TRBV4-3 and TRBJ2-3; the D is unclear. Per the germline V gene, CDR1 is LGHNA and CDR2 is YSLEER. This CDR3 has 16 residues. Trimming shortened V by 0 bases and J by 5 bases, and 15 bases separated the two germline ends. CDR3 sequence reads: CASSQDRSPPGDTQYF. In DNA form, the CDR3 reads TGCGCCAGCAGCCAAGATAGAAGTCCCCCGGGAGATACGCAGTATTTT.

The rearrangement uses TRBV4-3 and TRBJ2-1; 8 nucleotides align to TRBD2. The CDR3 is made up of 14 amino acids. V shed 6 bases and J 7 bases; nucleotides not matched to a gene: 8. Germline V gives CDR1 LGHNA, CDR2 YSLEER. The CDR3 loop reads CASSPGGSGNEQFF. CDR3 bases: TGCGCCAGCAGTCCGGGAGGGAGTGGGAATGAGCAGTTCTTC.